A single sample gave rise to the 2 T cell receptor beta chains below, sequenced in a study of patients and donors after allogeneic stem cell transplantation. TCRdb re-called the RT-PCR reads through MiXCR, storing one row per CDR3 protein. The table has some 60,000 distinct CDR3 sequences, 10% to 15% seen once. Source material: blood, either unsorted or a sorted T cell fraction (not recorded which). These receptors originate from a human donor who was either an allogeneic HSCT recipient or a stem cell or donor lymphocyte infusion donor (not recorded which). It is not recorded whose cells these are; they may come from a transplant donor.

CDR3 sequence: CASSNPTPEAFF. The CDR3 DNA follows: TGTGCCAGCAGTAATCCAACCCCTGAAGCTTTCTTT. V is TRBV12-3 or TRBV12-4 and J is TRBJ1-1; D unclear. V gave up 5 bases and J gave up 6 bases, with 10 bases separating them. There are 12 residues in the CDR3.

There are many counts of this clonotype. The chain recombines TRBV5-1 with TRBJ1-4; no definite D call. Trimming shortened V by 4 bases and J by 7 bases, and 23 bases separated the two germline ends. Per the germline V gene, CDR1 is SGHRS and CDR2 is YFSETQ. The CDR3 covers 17 residues. The CDR3 bases are TGCGCCAGCAGCCCCAATATTCGAGGCGGCCTAGTTGAAAAACTGTTTTTT. Residues: CASSPNIRGGLVEKLFF.